This is a list of T cell receptor beta chains from one sample in a study of T cell responses to AZD1222 COVID-19 vaccine. Data came from immunoSEQ multiplex PCR; TCRdb stores just in-frame clones and leaves some out. The table shows around 99,000 clones, with about 89% occurring only once. The sample consisted of peripheral blood, taken 28 days after the second AZD1222 dose. These receptors all come from an adult who received the AZD1222 COVID-19 vaccine. The CDR3 runs from the conserved cysteine through the conserved F or W. The D gene is left open where the match is weak. Size values are once, few and many counts, or a class for expanded clones, and some rows have none.

d_call: -; v_call: TRBV28; j_call: TRBJ2-7; clone_size: -; cdr3_aa: CASSFTRRTSLYEQYF; cdr3_nt: TGTGCCAGCAGTTTTACCAGGCGTACCTCACTCTACGAGCAGTACTTC
d_call: TRBD2; v_call: TRBV2; j_call: TRBJ2-1; clone_size: -; cdr3_aa: CASRRNPGTSGSDEQFF; cdr3_nt: TGTGCCAGCAGGAGAAACCCCGGGACTAGCGGGAGTGATGAGCAGTTCTTC
d_call: -; v_call: TRBV28; j_call: TRBJ1-2; clone_size: -; cdr3_aa: CASRRDGTNYGYTF; cdr3_nt: TGTGCCAGCAGGAGGGACGGGACTAACTATGGCTACACCTTC
d_call: -; v_call: TRBV28; j_call: TRBJ1-1; clone_size: -; cdr3_aa: CASRTVQTEAFF; cdr3_nt: TGTGCCAGCAGGACAGTGCAGACTGAAGCTTTCTTT
d_call: TRBD2; v_call: TRBV20-1; j_call: TRBJ2-7; clone_size: -; cdr3_aa: CSASRTSGTYEQYF; cdr3_nt: TGCAGTGCTAGTCGTACTAGCGGAACCTACGAGCAGTACTTC
d_call: -; v_call: TRBV5-1; j_call: TRBJ2-7; clone_size: few; cdr3_aa: CASSLEYEQYF; cdr3_nt: TGCGCCAGCAGCTTGGAATACGAGCAGTACTTC
d_call: -; v_call: TRBV29-1; j_call: TRBJ1-2; clone_size: few; cdr3_aa: CSVEEGHGYTF; cdr3_nt: TGCAGCGTTGAGGAAGGACATGGCTACACCTTC
d_call: -; v_call: TRBV7-9; j_call: TRBJ1-1; clone_size: -; cdr3_aa: CASSSGGESSGAFF; cdr3_nt: TGTGCCAGCAGCTCTGGGGGGGAGTCGTCCGGGGCTTTCTTT
d_call: TRBD1; v_call: TRBV20-1; j_call: TRBJ1-5; clone_size: -; cdr3_aa: CSASEGTGGKPQHF; cdr3_nt: TGCAGTGCTAGTGAAGGGACAGGGGGGAAGCCCCAGCATTTT
d_call: TRBD1; v_call: TRBV28; j_call: TRBJ1-5; clone_size: -; cdr3_aa: CASSSGQGPNQPQHF; cdr3_nt: TGTGCCAGCAGTTCGGGACAGGGTCCAAATCAGCCCCAGCATTTT
d_call: TRBD1; v_call: TRBV19; j_call: TRBJ1-2; clone_size: -; cdr3_aa: CASQTDRGYGYTF; cdr3_nt: TGTGCCAGCCAGACGGACAGGGGCTATGGCTACACCTTC
d_call: -; v_call: TRBV6-5; j_call: TRBJ1-2; clone_size: -; cdr3_aa: CASSSTKGSTF; cdr3_nt: TGTGCCAGCAGTTCCACGAAAGGCTCCACCTTC
d_call: TRBD1; v_call: TRBV4-1; j_call: TRBJ2-2; clone_size: -; cdr3_aa: CASSLFSGTANTGELFF; cdr3_nt: TGCGCCAGCAGCCTATTCTCCGGGACAGCGAACACCGGGGAGCTGTTTTTT
d_call: -; v_call: TRBV29-1; j_call: TRBJ2-5; clone_size: -; cdr3_aa: CSVEERVQETQYF; cdr3_nt: TGCAGCGTTGAAGAACGTGTACAGGAGACCCAGTACTTC
d_call: -; v_call: TRBV9; j_call: TRBJ2-1; clone_size: -; cdr3_aa: CASSTPRGLVPVNEQFF; cdr3_nt: TGTGCCAGCAGCACACCCCGCGGGCTAGTCCCGGTCAATGAGCAGTTCTTC
d_call: -; v_call: TRBV6-2/TRBV6-3; j_call: TRBJ1-1; clone_size: few; cdr3_aa: CASSYTPGQGGRYTEAFF; cdr3_nt: TGTGCCAGCAGTTACACCCCGGGCCAGGGAGGGCGGTACACTGAAGCTTTCTTT
d_call: -; v_call: TRBV11-2; j_call: TRBJ2-5; clone_size: -; cdr3_aa: CASSLAGAETQYF; cdr3_nt: TGTGCCAGCAGCTTAGCAGGCGCCGAGACCCAGTACTTC
d_call: TRBD2; v_call: TRBV3-1/TRBV3-2; j_call: TRBJ2-3; clone_size: once; cdr3_aa: CASSQAKRGERDTQYF; cdr3_nt: TGTGCCAGCAGCCAAGCGAAGCGGGGGGAGCGAGATACGCAGTATTTT
d_call: -; v_call: TRBV24-1; j_call: TRBJ1-5; clone_size: -; cdr3_aa: CATSDENQPQHF; cdr3_nt: TGTGCCACCAGTGACGAAAATCAGCCCCAGCATTTT
d_call: -; v_call: TRBV6-2/TRBV6-3; j_call: TRBJ2-7; clone_size: -; cdr3_aa: CASSYGVLIEQYF; cdr3_nt: TGTGCCAGCAGTTACGGGGTTTTAATCGAGCAGTACTTC
d_call: -; v_call: TRBV6-6; j_call: TRBJ2-7; clone_size: -; cdr3_aa: CASTRVGSSYEQYF; cdr3_nt: TGTGCCAGCACTAGAGTGGGTAGCTCCTACGAGCAGTACTTC
d_call: TRBD1; v_call: TRBV27; j_call: TRBJ1-2; clone_size: -; cdr3_aa: CASSARTGDGYTF; cdr3_nt: TGTGCCAGCAGTGCCCGGACAGGGGATGGCTACACCTTC
d_call: TRBD1; v_call: TRBV4-1; j_call: TRBJ1-1; clone_size: -; cdr3_aa: CASSQVNRGSSEAFF; cdr3_nt: TGCGCCAGCAGCCAAGTAAACAGGGGGTCATCCGAAGCTTTCTTT
d_call: TRBD1; v_call: TRBV11-1; j_call: TRBJ2-5; clone_size: -; cdr3_aa: CASSPRTGPETQYF; cdr3_nt: TGTGCCAGCAGCCCCCGGACAGGGCCAGAGACCCAGTACTTC
d_call: -; v_call: TRBV3-1/TRBV3-2; j_call: TRBJ2-3; clone_size: -; cdr3_aa: CASNLGRGIDTQYF; cdr3_nt: TGTGCCAGCAACTTGGGCCGGGGCATAGATACGCAGTATTTT
d_call: TRBD2; v_call: TRBV9; j_call: TRBJ2-1; clone_size: once; cdr3_aa: CASSSSGSSYNEQFF; cdr3_nt: TGTGCCAGCAGCTCGAGCGGGAGCTCCTACAATGAGCAGTTCTTC
d_call: -; v_call: TRBV28; j_call: TRBJ2-1; clone_size: once; cdr3_aa: CASSTNRGGGYNEQFF; cdr3_nt: TGTGCCAGCAGTACGAACAGGGGAGGGGGCTACAATGAGCAGTTCTTC
d_call: TRBD1; v_call: TRBV11-2; j_call: TRBJ2-2; clone_size: -; cdr3_aa: CASSPRQGARTGELFF; cdr3_nt: TGTGCCAGCAGCCCCAGACAGGGGGCAAGAACCGGGGAGCTGTTTTTT
d_call: -; v_call: TRBV7-2; j_call: TRBJ1-1; clone_size: -; cdr3_aa: CASSLETGGRLTEAFF; cdr3_nt: TGTGCCAGCAGCTTAGAAACGGGGGGGCGCCTCACTGAAGCTTTCTTT
d_call: -; v_call: TRBV7-6; j_call: TRBJ1-3; clone_size: -; cdr3_aa: CASSLAGVSSGNTIYF; cdr3_nt: TGTGCCAGCAGCTTAGCAGGGGTCTCCTCTGGAAACACCATATATTTT
d_call: -; v_call: TRBV5-4; j_call: TRBJ1-2; clone_size: few; cdr3_aa: CASSLDRGFYGYTF; cdr3_nt: TGTGCCAGCAGCTTGGACCGCGGTTTCTATGGCTACACCTTC
d_call: -; v_call: TRBV19; j_call: TRBJ1-2; clone_size: -; cdr3_aa: CASSIPGHSYGYTF; cdr3_nt: TGTGCCAGTAGTATACCGGGACATTCCTATGGCTACACCTTC
d_call: TRBD1; v_call: TRBV6-5; j_call: TRBJ1-5; clone_size: -; cdr3_aa: CASSRTGNQPQHF; cdr3_nt: TGTGCCAGCAGTCGGACAGGGAATCAGCCCCAGCATTTT
d_call: -; v_call: TRBV12-3/TRBV12-4; j_call: TRBJ1-1; clone_size: -; cdr3_aa: CASITPGNTEAFF; cdr3_nt: TGTGCCAGCATAACCCCAGGGAACACTGAAGCTTTCTTT
d_call: -; v_call: TRBV20-1; j_call: TRBJ1-5; clone_size: few; cdr3_aa: CSASIQGNQPQHF; cdr3_nt: TGCAGTGCTAGTATACAGGGCAATCAGCCCCAGCATTTT
d_call: TRBD1; v_call: TRBV15; j_call: TRBJ1-2; clone_size: -; cdr3_aa: CATSRESGQGPYGYTF; cdr3_nt: TGTGCCACCAGCAGAGAATCGGGACAGGGGCCTTATGGCTACACCTTC
d_call: TRBD1; v_call: TRBV7-3; j_call: TRBJ1-5; clone_size: -; cdr3_aa: CASTNEEQGAKGVSNQPQHF; cdr3_nt: TGTGCCAGCACCAATGAGGAACAGGGGGCGAAGGGGGTTAGCAATCAGCCCCAGCATTTT
d_call: -; v_call: TRBV7-8; j_call: TRBJ2-7; clone_size: -; cdr3_aa: CASSLRDRSGRASSYEQYF; cdr3_nt: TGTGCCAGCAGCTTAAGGGACAGATCAGGGAGGGCTAGCTCCTACGAGCAGTACTTC
d_call: -; v_call: TRBV12-3/TRBV12-4; j_call: TRBJ1-2; clone_size: -; cdr3_aa: CASSLRTGGGYTF; cdr3_nt: TGTGCCAGCAGTTTACGGACCGGGGGAGGCTACACCTTC
d_call: -; v_call: TRBV12-3/TRBV12-4; j_call: TRBJ1-1; clone_size: -; cdr3_aa: CASSPQQQTEAFF; cdr3_nt: TGTGCCAGCAGTCCTCAACAGCAAACTGAAGCTTTCTTT
d_call: -; v_call: TRBV5-1; j_call: TRBJ2-5; clone_size: once; cdr3_aa: CASSLGATGRETQYF; cdr3_nt: TGCGCCAGCAGCTTGGGGGCCACAGGGAGGGAGACCCAGTACTTC